A single sample is the source of the 24 T cell receptor beta chains below, sequenced in a study of shared clonotypes between healthy human individuals (dated by TCRdb to the early 2020s). Library preparation was by the immunoSEQ multiplex PCR assay. What TCRdb holds here is the immuneACCESS table cut down to in-frame rearrangements. Part of the clones is not present; checked against another copy, under half of the missing clones reflect an unresolved V gene, and the others are unexplained. Counted in this sample were hundreds of thousands of clones; 96% of them appeared once. Of the sample, about 0.32% falls within the top ten clones. The sample comprised memory CD8+ T cells sorted from blood. The cell subset or site label on this specimen signifies: CD45RO+ cells pooled with CCR7-negative TemRA cells. These TCRs come from a man aged 25 to 45 in good health.

The chain couples TRBV6-1 to TRBJ2-7, with D uncertain. The CDR3 consists of 12 residues. Trimming stripped 8 bases from V and 7 bases from J, with 15 bases between. Germline CDR1 reads MNHNS; CDR2 reads SASEGT. This chain's CDR3 is CASSSGFLEQYF. As DNA, the CDR3 is TGTGCCAGCTCCAGTGGATTTTTGGAGCAGTACTTC.

This chain uses TRBV6-5 with TRBJ1-1; 8 bases align to TRBD1. V shed 4 bases and J 2 bases; nucleotides not matched to a gene: 6. The CDR3 extends over 15 amino acids. CDR1 and CDR2 (germline): MNHEY, SVGAGI. CDR3 loop: CASSWNRGANTEAFF. DNA of the CDR3: TGTGCCAGCAGTTGGAACAGGGGGGCCAACACTGAAGCTTTCTTT.

The chain couples TRBV18 to TRBJ2-5, with TRBD2 identical over 11 bases. The germline V gene encodes CDR1 KGHSH and CDR2 LQKENI. The V and J ends lost 0 bases and 4 bases, in that order; junction bases with no gene match: 4. The CDR3 sequence is 16 residues long. The CDR3 DNA sequence: TGTGCCAGCTCACCACCGGGCCTAGCGGGAGGAGAGACCCAGTACTTC. Translation gives CASSPPGLAGGETQYF.

This clone was observed once. This rearrangement joins TRBV28 to TRBJ2-2; D ambiguous. Germline V gives CDR1 MDHEN, CDR2 SYDVKM. The CDR3 runs to 11 residues. Trimming took 8 bases from V and 4 from J, leaving 5 bases between them. The CDR3 DNA is TGTGCCAGCGTGTCCACCGGGGAGCTGTTTTTT. It is translated as CASVSTGELFF.

V is TRBV5-1 and J is TRBJ2-7, with D perhaps TRBD2 (6 bases). The CDR3 has 13 amino acids. Germline assignment: CDR1 SGHRS and CDR2 YFSETQ. The V end lost 2 bases, the J end lost 3 bases, and 9 bases lay between the germline ends. This chain's CDR3 is CASSFGGLYEQYF. The CDR3 nucleotides read TGCGCCAGCAGCTTCGGGGGACTCTACGAGCAGTACTTC.

This chain connects TRBV7-9 to TRBJ1-2, with D tentatively TRBD1 (6 bases). Trimming pared 5 bases from V and 6 bases from J, leaving 16 bases between. There are 14 residues in the CDR3. Germline V lookup: CDR1 SEHNR, CDR2 FQNEAQ (reference sequence). The CDR3 sequence: CASSDTYRVDGYTF. CDR3 nucleotides: TGTGCCAGCAGCGACACCTACAGGGTTGATGGCTACACCTTC.

This sequence joins TRBV29-1 and TRBJ2-7, with D uncertain. The CDR3 spans 11 residues. Deletions cut 5 bases from V and 2 bases from J, with 7 bases between. Germline V gene sequence: CDR1 SQVTM, CDR2 ANQGSEA. CDR3 loop: CSVLVAYEQYF. CDR3 coding DNA: TGCAGCGTTCTAGTAGCCTACGAGCAGTACTTC.

Worth noting for this clone: This CDR3 is also generated by other DNA sequences in the sample. The V gene is TRBV9, the J gene TRBJ2-4; maybe TRBD2 (6 bases). CDR3 length: 14 amino acids. Germline CDR1 SGDLS, CDR2 YYNGEE. V was clipped by 2 bases and J by 0 bases, with 6 bases between them. CDR3 DNA: TGTGCCAGCAGCGTGGGGGGAGCCAAAAACATTCAGTACTTC. Its translation is CASSVGGAKNIQYF.

The gene calls are TRBV7-9 and TRBJ2-2; D gene uncertain. The ends were cut back, 4 bases at V and 7 bases at J, with 4 bases in the middle. Germline CDR1 SEHNR, CDR2 FQNEAQ (reference sequence). CDR3 length: 11 amino acids. The DNA of the CDR3 is TGTGCCAGCAGCTCGTACGGGGAGCTGTTTTTT. It yields the protein CASSSYGELFF. Filled out from reference TRBV7-9 and TRBJ2-2, the complete variable domain reads DTGVSQNPRHKITKRGQNVTFRCDPISEHNRLYWYRQTLGQGPEFLTYFQNEAQLEKSRLLSDRFSAERPKGSFSTLEIQRTEQGDSAMYLCASSSYGELFFGEGSRLTVL.

The V call is TRBV5-1, the J call TRBJ1-2; D possibly corresponds to TRBD1 (6 bases). The CDR3 has 15 amino acids. Germline V gives CDR1 SGHRS, CDR2 YFSETQ. V lost 0 bases, J lost 4 bases, and 13 bases lay in between. The CDR3 is CASSLGTAWSYGYTF. The CDR3 DNA is TGCGCCAGCAGCTTGGGGACAGCCTGGTCCTATGGCTACACCTTC.

This chain uses TRBV21-1 with TRBJ2-7. TRBV21-1 is marked as a pseudogene. CDR3 length: 17 amino acids. The CDR3 loop is CASSKSFNRFHSYEQYF. The CDR3 nucleotides read TGTGCCAGCAGCAAATCGTTTAATCGATTTCACTCCTACGAGCAGTACTTC.

The chain couples TRBV5-1 to TRBJ2-3; no clear D. The germline gives CDR1 SGHRS, CDR2 YFSETQ. This CDR3 has 13 residues. Trimming left V 4 bases short and J 6 bases short, with 12 bases between. CDR3 sequence: CASSLLVWDTQYF. In DNA, the CDR3 is TGCGCCAGCAGCCTTTTGGTTTGGGATACGCAGTATTTT.

The chain is built from TRBV2 and TRBJ1-1, with TRBD1 matching over 7 bases. From germline, CDR1 is SNHLY and CDR2 FYNNEI. The CDR3 extends over 15 amino acids. Trimming cost V 2 bases and J 5 bases; bases outside gene matches: 8. In nucleotides, the CDR3 is TGTGCCAGCAGTGAACAGGGGGGAGGTAGTACTGAAGCTTTCTTT. It is translated as CASSEQGGGSTEAFF.

This sequence joins TRBV2 and TRBJ2-3; D is undetermined. Germline lookup yields CDR1 SNHLY and CDR2 FYNNEI. Trimming shortened V by 6 bases and J by 1 base, and 17 bases separated the two germline ends. The CDR3 has 16 amino acids. The CDR3 loop reads CASSRLWDVGTDTQYF. In nucleotides, the CDR3 is TGTGCCAGCAGCCGCCTCTGGGATGTGGGCACAGATACGCAGTATTTT.

This chain joins TRBV15 and TRBJ2-7; D might be TRBD2 (5 bases). Deletions cut 0 bases from V and 2 bases from J, with 8 bases between. This CDR3 spans 14 amino acids. Germline assignment: CDR1 LNHNV and CDR2 YYDKDF (reference sequence). The CDR3 DNA reads as TGTGCCACCAGCAGAGATCGGGGTCCCTACGAGCAGTACTTC. It codes for CATSRDRGPYEQYF.

The J gene is TRBJ2-5, the V gene TRBV2, with a weak D call TRBD2 (6 bases). CDR3 size: 18 residues. V was trimmed by 2 bases and J by 1 base, leaving 20 bases between them. From germline, CDR1 is SNHLY and CDR2 FYNNEI. The CDR3 DNA reads as TGTGCCAGCAGTGAATCCCTTAATCTTAAGCGGGTCCAAGAGACCCAGTACTTC. The encoded protein is CASSESLNLKRVQETQYF.

The V call is TRBV27, the J call TRBJ2-7; 8 bases are a match to TRBD2. The germline V gene has CDR1 MNHEY and CDR2 SMNVEV (reference sequence). The CDR3 runs 14 residues. J gave up 3 bases and V 4 bases, and 5 bases lay outside the gene matches. The CDR3 bases are TGTGCCAGCAGTTCAGCGGGAGTTGGCTACGAGCAGTACTTC. Translation gives CASSSAGVGYEQYF.

This clone was counted a single time. The V and J genes are TRBV6-6 and TRBJ1-3; D is ambiguous. This CDR3 has 14 amino acids. Trimming took off 7 bases at V and 7 bases at J, with 17 bases between the two ends. Germline CDR1 and CDR2: MNHNY and SVGAGI (reference sequence). The chain's CDR3 is CASTDRGGRNTIYF. The CDR3 bases are TGTGCCAGCACCGACCGGGGTGGTCGGAACACCATATATTTT.

This clone turned up a few times. V gene TRBV13 combines with J gene TRBJ1-2, with D maybe TRBD1 (5 bases). V was trimmed by 5 bases and J by 10 bases, leaving 14 bases between them. Looked up from germline, CDR1 is PRHDT and CDR2 is FYEKMQ (reference sequence). The CDR3 extends over 12 amino acids. The CDR3 loop reads CASSEGRRFYTF. The CDR3 bases are TGTGCCAGCAGCGAGGGACGGAGATTCTACACCTTC.

The chain has TRBV5-7 and TRBJ2-7, with 7 bases aligning to TRBD1. TRBV5-7 falls under the ORF class, with uncertain function. Unmatched junction bases numbered 5, after V lost 5 bases and J lost 6 bases. The CDR3 totals 12 residues. The CDR3: CASSLRQGEQYF. CDR3 coding DNA: TGTGCCAGCAGTCTAAGACAGGGCGAGCAGTACTTC.

The rearrangement links TRBV10-3 to TRBJ2-1; D perhaps matches TRBD1 (5 bases). The ends were cut back, 10 bases at V and 7 bases at J, with 20 bases in the middle. Germline-derived CDR1 and CDR2 are ENHRY and SYGVKD. CDR3 length: 14 amino acids. The CDR3 region has the DNA TGTGCCACAGCACAGGTGGGCGGTCGGAATGAGCAGTTCTTC. Translated, it gives CATAQVGGRNEQFF.

The chain joins TRBV11-2 to TRBJ1-1; D ambiguous. The CDR3 has 13 amino acids. The V and J ends lost 5 bases and 1 base respectively, with 8 bases between them. Germline values: CDR1 SGHAT, CDR2 FQNNGV. CDR3: CASSMRENTEAFF. In nucleotides, the CDR3 is TGTGCCAGCAGCATGAGGGAGAACACTGAAGCTTTCTTT. Full variable domain (rest looked up from reference TRBV11-2 and TRBJ1-1): EAGVAQSPRYKIIEKRQSVAFWCNPISGHATLYWYQQILGQGPKLLIQFQNNGVVDDSQLPKDRFSAERLKGVDSTLKIQPAKLEDSAVYLCASSMRENTEAFFGQGTRLTVV.

The chain joins TRBV27 to TRBJ2-6, with 8 bases aligning to TRBD1. The CDR3 covers 17 residues. Germline V gives CDR1 MNHEY, CDR2 SMNVEV (reference sequence). The J segment lost 4 bases and the V segment lost 4 bases, leaving 9 bases of the junction unmatched. This CDR3 is CASSSAPRGPGANVLTF. The CDR3 DNA reads TGTGCCAGCAGTTCAGCCCCCAGGGGGCCGGGGGCCAACGTCCTGACTTTC.

This chain joins TRBV12-5 and TRBJ2-3; D is undetermined. Germline-derived CDR1 and CDR2 are LGHNT and FRNRAP. The CDR3 extends over 17 amino acids. Trimming stripped 4 bases from V and 1 base from J, with 18 bases between. The CDR3, as DNA: TGTGCTAGTGGTTCTGGGTCCGGCACGACCCGCACAGATACGCAGTATTTT. This translates into CASGSGSGTTRTDTQYF.